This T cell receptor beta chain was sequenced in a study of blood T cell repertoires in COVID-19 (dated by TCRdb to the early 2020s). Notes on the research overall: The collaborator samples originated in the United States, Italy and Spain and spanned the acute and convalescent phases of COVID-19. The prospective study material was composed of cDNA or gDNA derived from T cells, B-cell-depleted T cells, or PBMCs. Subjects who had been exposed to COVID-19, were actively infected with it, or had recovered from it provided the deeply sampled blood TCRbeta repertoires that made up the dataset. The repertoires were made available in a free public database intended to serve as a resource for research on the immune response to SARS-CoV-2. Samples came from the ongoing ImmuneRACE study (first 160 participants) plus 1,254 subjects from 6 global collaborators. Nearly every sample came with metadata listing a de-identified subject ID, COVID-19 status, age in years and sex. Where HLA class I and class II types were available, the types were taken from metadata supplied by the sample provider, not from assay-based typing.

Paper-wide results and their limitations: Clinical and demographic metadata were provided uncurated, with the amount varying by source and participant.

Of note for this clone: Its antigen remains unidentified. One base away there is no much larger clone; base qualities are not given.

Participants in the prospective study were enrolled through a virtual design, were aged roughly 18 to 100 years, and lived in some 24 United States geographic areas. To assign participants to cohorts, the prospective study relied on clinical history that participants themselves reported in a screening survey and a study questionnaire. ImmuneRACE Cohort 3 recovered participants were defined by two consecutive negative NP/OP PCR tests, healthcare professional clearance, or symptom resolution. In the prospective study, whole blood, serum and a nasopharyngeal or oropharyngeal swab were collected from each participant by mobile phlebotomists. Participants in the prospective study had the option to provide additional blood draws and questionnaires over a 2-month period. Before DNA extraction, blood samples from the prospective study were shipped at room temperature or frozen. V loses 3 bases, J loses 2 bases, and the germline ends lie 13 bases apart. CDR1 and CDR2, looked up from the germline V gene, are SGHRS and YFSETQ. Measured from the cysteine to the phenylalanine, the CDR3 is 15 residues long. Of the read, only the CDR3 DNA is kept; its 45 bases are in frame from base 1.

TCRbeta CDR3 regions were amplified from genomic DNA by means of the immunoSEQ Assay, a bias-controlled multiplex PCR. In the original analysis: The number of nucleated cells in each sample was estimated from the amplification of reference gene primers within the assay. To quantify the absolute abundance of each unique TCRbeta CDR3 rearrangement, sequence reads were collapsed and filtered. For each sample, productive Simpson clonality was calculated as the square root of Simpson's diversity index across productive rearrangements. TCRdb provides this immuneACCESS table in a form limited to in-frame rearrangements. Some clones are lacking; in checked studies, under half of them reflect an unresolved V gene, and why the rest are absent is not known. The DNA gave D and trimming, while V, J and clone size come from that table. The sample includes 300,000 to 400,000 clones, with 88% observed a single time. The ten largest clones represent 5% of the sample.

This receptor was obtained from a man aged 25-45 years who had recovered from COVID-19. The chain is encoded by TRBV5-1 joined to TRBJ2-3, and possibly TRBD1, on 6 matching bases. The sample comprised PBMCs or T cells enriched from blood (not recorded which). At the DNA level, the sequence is TGCGCCAGCAGCTCAGGGGTATCCCTCACAGATACGCAGTATTTT. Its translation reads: CASSSGVSLTDTQYF.